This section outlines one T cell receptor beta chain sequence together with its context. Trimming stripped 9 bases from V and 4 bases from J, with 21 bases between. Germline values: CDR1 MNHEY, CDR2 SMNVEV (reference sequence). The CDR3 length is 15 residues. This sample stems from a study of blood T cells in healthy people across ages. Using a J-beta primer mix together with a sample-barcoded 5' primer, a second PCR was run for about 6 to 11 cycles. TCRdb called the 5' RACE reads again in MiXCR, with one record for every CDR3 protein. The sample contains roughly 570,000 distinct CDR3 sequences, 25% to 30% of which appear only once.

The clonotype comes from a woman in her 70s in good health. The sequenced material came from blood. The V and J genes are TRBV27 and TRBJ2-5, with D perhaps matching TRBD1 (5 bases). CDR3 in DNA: TGTGCCAGTCTCAGGAAGCCCGACAGTCCAGAGACCCAGTACTTC. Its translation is CASLRKPDSPETQYF.